The next 20 T cell receptor beta chains were all read from a single sample in a study of blood T cell repertoires in COVID-19. Some clones are missing from TCRdb's copy, which holds only in-frame ones; the method was immunoSEQ multiplex PCR. The sample consists of about 57,000 clones, 80% to 90% of them appearing once. Material for sequencing was peripheral blood. The source of these receptors is a human donor in a cohort sampled during active COVID-19.

The gene calls are TRBV6-6 and TRBJ2-7, with D perhaps matching TRBD1 (6 bases). The CDR3 totals 12 residues. The germline CDR1 and CDR2 sequences are MNHNY and SVGAGI (reference sequence). Trimming removed 6 bases at V and 5 bases at J, with 11 bases between. This CDR3 reads CASSSGVNEQYF. In DNA, the CDR3 is TGTGCCAGCAGCTCAGGGGTTAACGAGCAGTACTTC.

This chain connects TRBV5-1 to TRBJ2-7; TRBD2 matches 9 bases. Looked up from germline, CDR1 is SGHRS and CDR2 is YFSETQ. V gave up 7 bases and J gave up 3 bases; unmatched junction bases: 5. There are 13 residues in the CDR3. The chain's CDR3 is CASGGGGGYEQYF. CDR3 bases: TGCGCCAGCGGCGGGGGGGGCGGCTACGAGCAGTACTTC.

This chain connects TRBV7-9 to TRBJ2-6; 9 nucleotides match TRBD1. Germline assignment: CDR1 SEHNR and CDR2 FQNEAQ (reference sequence). J gave up 12 bases and V 10 bases, and 16 bases lay outside the gene matches. The CDR3 consists of 15 residues. In DNA, the CDR3 is TGTGCCATCTCACTAAGGACAGGGGACCCCGGCGTCCTGACTTTC. Protein product: CAISLRTGDPGVLTF. Filled out from reference TRBV7-9 and TRBJ2-6, the complete variable domain reads DTGVSQNPRHKITKRGQNVTFRCDPISEHNRLYWYRQTLGQGPEFLTYFQNEAQLEKSRLLSDRFSAERPKGSFSTLEIQRTEQGDSAMYLCAISLRTGDPGVLTFGAGSRLTVL.

The J gene is TRBJ2-7, the V gene TRBV12-3 or TRBV12-4; no definite D call. V was shortened by 4 bases and J by 3 bases, with 7 bases between the two germline ends. The CDR3 consists of 12 residues. CDR3 loop: CASSSLSYEQYF. The DNA of the CDR3 is TGTGCCAGCAGTTCCCTCAGCTACGAGCAGTACTTC.

The chain employs TRBV19 and TRBJ2-3; 10 bases agree with TRBD1. The CDR3 runs 15 residues. V shed 7 bases, J shed 1 base, and the junction held 5 bases outside the gene matches. From germline, CDR1 is LNHDA and CDR2 SQIVND (reference sequence). CDR3 nucleotides: TGTGCCAGTAAAGACAGGGGGCAAGGCACAGATACGCAGTATTTT. It yields the protein CASKDRGQGTDTQYF.

The J gene is TRBJ2-3, the V gene TRBV3-1 (or the pseudogene TRBV3-2); TRBD2 matches 13 bases. Germline CDR1 reads LGHDT; CDR2 reads YNNKEL (reference sequence). J gave up 2 bases and V 5 bases, and 4 bases lay outside the gene matches. The CDR3 totals 16 residues. The CDR3 here is CASSRLAGGTTDTQYF. DNA for the CDR3: TGTGCCAGCAGCAGACTAGCGGGGGGCACCACAGATACGCAGTATTTT.

This clone was picked up a small number of times. The chain employs TRBV19 and TRBJ1-1, with D perhaps matching TRBD1 (6 bases). CDR3 length: 15 amino acids. The germline gives CDR1 LNHDA, CDR2 SQIVND (reference sequence). Trimming took 6 bases from V and 1 from J, leaving 15 bases between them. The CDR3 DNA is TGTGCCAGTAGCCAAAGGCGAGGGGGGAACACTGAAGCTTTCTTT. This encodes CASSQRRGGNTEAFF. Supplemented by reference TRBV19 and TRBJ1-1, the full variable domain reads DGGITQSPKYLFRKEGQNVTLSCEQNLNHDAMYWYRQDPGQGLRLIYYSQIVNDFQKGDIAEGYSVSREKKESFPLTVTSAQKNPTAFYLCASSQRRGGNTEAFFGQGTRLTVV.

This chain joins TRBV28 and TRBJ1-2; D gene uncertain. V was pared by 10 bases and J by 0 bases, with 12 bases between. CDR3 length: 13 amino acids. Germline values: CDR1 MDHEN, CDR2 SYDVKM. The CDR3 region has the DNA TGTGCCACCACCGGGGTAGCTAACTATGGCTACACCTTC. Encoded protein: CATTGVANYGYTF.

The count of this clone is one. The V call is TRBV6-2 or TRBV6-3, the J call TRBJ1-5; 8 bases map to TRBD1. The V segment lost 6 bases and the J segment 7 bases; nucleotides outside the gene matches: 5. Germline V gives CDR1 MNHEY, CDR2 SVGEGT. This CDR3 has 13 amino acids. In nucleotides, the CDR3 is TGTGCCAGCAGCCGACAGGGGCAACAGCCCCAGCATTTT. Translation: CASSRQGQQPQHF.

The CDR3 DNA sequence: TGTGCCAGCAGTTTGTTGGGACAGGGGGCTGGGAATGAGCAGTTCTTC. As protein: CASSLLGQGAGNEQFF. J is TRBJ2-1 and V is TRBV27; 12 bases agree with TRBD1. V gave up 3 bases and J gave up 7 bases; unmatched junction bases: 7. CDR3 length equals 16 residues. Germline CDR1 reads MNHEY; CDR2 reads SMNVEV (reference sequence).

The rearrangement joins TRBV19 to TRBJ1-1; D unresolved. The CDR3 runs to 12 residues. Per germline, CDR1 LNHDA and CDR2 SQIVND (reference sequence). The germline V and J ends were trimmed by 4 bases and 2 bases, with 5 bases remaining between them. The CDR3 DNA reads TGTGCCAGTAGTAGGGCAAACACTGAAGCTTTCTTT. It is translated as CASSRANTEAFF. Full variable domain (rest looked up from reference TRBV19 and TRBJ1-1): DGGITQSPKYLFRKEGQNVTLSCEQNLNHDAMYWYRQDPGQGLRLIYYSQIVNDFQKGDIAEGYSVSREKKESFPLTVTSAQKNPTAFYLCASSRANTEAFFGQGTRLTVV.

There are a few counts of this clone. This chain joins TRBV11-2 and TRBJ2-7; TRBD1 matches 10 bases. Looked up from germline, CDR1 is SGHAT and CDR2 is FQNNGV. With 5 bases clipped from V and 3 bases from J, the junction kept 4 bases outside the gene matches. CDR3 length: 14 residues. The CDR3: CASSPWDRGYEQYF. CDR3 sequence (DNA): TGTGCCAGCAGCCCTTGGGACAGGGGCTACGAGCAGTACTTC.

V and J are TRBV9 and TRBJ1-2, with D uncertain. This CDR3 has 15 residues. V dropped 1 base and J dropped 0 bases, with 10 bases sitting between them. Germline V gene sequence: CDR1 SGDLS, CDR2 YYNGEE. CDR3: CASSVRSEPNYGYTF. The CDR3 bases are TGTGCCAGCAGCGTAAGATCGGAGCCTAACTATGGCTACACCTTC. The complete variable domain, with remaining parts taken from reference TRBV9 and TRBJ1-2, reads DSGVTQTPKHLITATGQRVTLRCSPRSGDLSVYWYQQSLDQGLQFLIQYYNGEERAKGNILERFSAQQFPDLHSELNLSSLELGDSALYFCASSVRSEPNYGYTFGSGTRLTVV.

This rearrangement joins TRBV10-3 to TRBJ1-6, with D maybe TRBD1 (5 bases). The CDR3 extends over 15 amino acids. The V and J ends lost 10 bases and 2 bases respectively, with 15 bases between them. Looked up from germline, CDR1 is ENHRY and CDR2 is SYGVKD. CDR3 region: CASRGGSAYNSPLHF. The CDR3 nucleotides read TGTGCCAGCCGGGGGGGAAGCGCCTATAATTCACCCCTCCACTTT.

This clone was seen once. V and J are TRBV18 and TRBJ1-5; D perhaps matches TRBD1 (6 bases). V was cut by 2 bases and J by 7 bases, with 15 bases left in between. The germline V gene has CDR1 KGHSH and CDR2 LQKENI. The CDR3 is made up of 15 amino acids. CDR3 in amino acids: CASSPGTGKIQPQHF. As DNA, the CDR3 is TGTGCCAGCTCACCAGGAACAGGGAAAATCCAGCCCCAGCATTTT.

The rearrangement links TRBV18 to TRBJ2-2, with D possibly TRBD2 on 6 matching bases. CDR1 is KGHSH and CDR2 is LQKENI in the germline V gene. V was cut by 0 bases and J by 4 bases, with 12 bases left in between. The CDR3 covers 16 residues. CDR3 sequence reads: CASSPPGLRRTGELFF. As DNA, the CDR3 is TGTGCCAGCTCACCACCGGGACTTCGACGCACCGGGGAGCTGTTTTTT.

J is TRBJ2-1 and V is TRBV7-9, with 8 bases matching TRBD2. Losses at the gene ends were 5 bases for V and 7 bases for J; bases not matched to a gene: 10. Germline loops: CDR1 SEHNR, CDR2 FQNEAQ (reference sequence). The CDR3 is 15 amino acids. The CDR3 spells CASSPGLAGSNEQFF. CDR3 bases: TGTGCCAGCAGCCCAGGCCTAGCGGGCTCAAATGAGCAGTTCTTC.

This clone is a singleton in its sample. The V call is TRBV7-9, the J call TRBJ2-5; D not certain. CDR3 length: 15 residues. The V end was cut by 5 bases, the J end by 2 bases, with 15 bases between. Germline V gene lookup returns CDR1 SEHNR and CDR2 FQNEAQ (reference sequence). In nucleotides, the CDR3 is TGTGCCAGCAGCCCCCCGGGTAGAGAACAAGAGACCCAGTACTTC. Its protein product is CASSPPGREQETQYF.

In its sample, this clone was seen a few times. J is TRBJ2-4 and V is TRBV4-2, with TRBD2 matching 9 bases. The junction had 13 bases not matched to a gene; V was cut back by 0 bases and J by 1 base. This CDR3 region has 20 residues. Germline V gives CDR1 LGHNA, CDR2 YNFKEQ. The CDR3 is CASSQEGLAGLRTAKNIQYF. As DNA, the CDR3 is TGTGCCAGCAGCCAAGAGGGGCTAGCGGGATTAAGGACGGCCAAAAACATTCAGTACTTC.

The V call is TRBV7-2, the J call TRBJ2-2, with TRBD2 identical over 7 bases. Germline CDR1 SGHTA, CDR2 FQGNSA. Germline trimming cut 5 bases from V and 3 bases from J; bases unmatched to any gene: 6. This CDR3 comprises 15 residues. CDR3 nucleotide sequence: TGTGCCAGCAGCGTTTTTGGGGGGGACACCGGGGAGCTGTTTTTT. This codes for CASSVFGGDTGELFF.